This T cell receptor beta chain was identified in a study of cytomegalovirus exposure and HLA in healthy donors. Germline V gene sequence: CDR1 LGHNA, CDR2 YSLEER. V was pared by 4 bases and J by 0 bases, with 10 bases between. The CDR3 is made up of 16 amino acids. As for this clone: What it recognizes is unknown.

Use of 60 Vbeta and 13 Jbeta primers characterized the PCR. Original handling: As a later analysis found, there were approximately 80 million unique TCR beta chains, of which roughly 11 million were shared. Measured with immunoSEQ multiplex PCR; TCRdb has only the in-frame clones, and not every one. That table is the source of V, J and clone size, and D and trimming were worked out from the DNA. The repertoire table contains around 210,000 clones. General observations from the study: In the analysis, some V segments, TRBV6-2 and TRBV6-3 included, were excluded as indistinguishable. A later analysis reportedly found that, within productive TCRs, an Asian-associated ancestry cluster had fewer N-insertions than the mean observed across the approximately 690 donors. Earlier analysis yielded a pattern in which most TCR beta V segments were productive about 90% or about 30% of the time.

This clonotype originated in a woman aged 30 to 39 in good health and CMV-seropositive. This sequence joins TRBV4-3 and TRBJ2-6; tentatively, D is TRBD2 (6 bases). The sequencing input was PBMCs. The CDR3 region has the DNA TGCGCCAGCAGCCGGGGACTCGGCTCTGGGGCCAACGTCCTGACTTTC. Residues: CASSRGLGSGANVLTF.